This TCR beta chain was found in a study of beta chain features in type 1 diabetes (dated by TCRdb to the late 2010s). Concerning the study at large: No differences in mean age, gender distribution, total cell number or subset yield were found between patients and healthy donors. Regulatory and stem cell-like memory subsets were obtained from only 8 patients and roughly eight healthy donors, while naive and central memory subsets were obtained from all 30 or so donors. A total of some 100,000,000 sorted cells were examined across all samples, and a strong correlation was observed between cell number per subset and RNA yield. In the study, recently diagnosed type 1 diabetes patients and matched healthy donors were compared on the TCRB repertoires of their sorted circulating CD4+ T cell subsets. Paper-wide results and their limitations: Because the HLA sub-analyses included only small numbers of individuals, any influence of HLA type on TCRB rearrangement was left unresolved. Naive, central memory and regulatory TCRB repertoires appeared to be more alike among patients than among healthy donors. Shorter templates might be favored by PCR, yet because patient and control samples were amplified and corrected together, any such skew would affect both groups equally. Fewer insertions and more nucleotide deletions at VDJ recombination sites were observed in patients with type 1 diabetes, implying thymic rearrangement abnormalities. Because cDNA rather than genomic DNA was sequenced, highly expressing activated cells could have been over-represented, although no difference in activation and CD3 levels was found between groups. Type 1 diabetes patients showed a moderate but significant shortening of TCRB CDR3 length in all four CD4+ subsets.

Cut back by 7 bases and 7 bases, the V and J ends lie 12 bases apart. According to the germline V gene, CDR1 reads SGHDT and CDR2 reads YYEEEE. From the cysteine through the phenylalanine, the CDR3 covers 12 amino acids. The CDR3 DNA has 36 bases and is translated from base 1. Each donor gave one peripheral blood draw, averaging approximately 120 mL, which was collected into heparinised tubes. Naive, central memory, regulatory and stem cell-like memory CD4+ T cells were sorted on a BD FACSAria II using a panel including CD45RO, CCR7, CD25, CD127, CD95 and CD27. Purity was above 95% for every sorted population. PBMCs were isolated immediately by Lymphoprep density gradient centrifugation and stained directly without culture. So that batch effects would be minimized, each experiment stained and sorted samples in pairs, pairing one healthy donor with one patient. The High Capacity cDNA Reverse Transcription Kit was used to reverse transcribe all of the isolated RNA, meaning that expressed TCRB transcripts were what got sequenced. Deep immunoSEQ sequencing was applied to naive, central memory and regulatory T cell samples, giving an average of around 3.4 million total reads per sample. Sorted cells were lysed in RLT buffer and RNA was extracted with DNase-treated RNeasy Micro or Mini kits, depending on cell number. To prevent cross-contamination, each cell subset was processed individually, whereas patient and healthy donor samples were processed jointly. The immunoSEQ multiplex PCR was used to amplify TCRB sequences from cDNA, yielding 87-bp fragments that span the CDR3 region. Sequencing of the amplicons was done on the Illumina HiSeq platform. As for the authors' bioinformatics: Synthetic template baselines were used to correct PCR bias computationally, reads within Hamming distance 2 were collapsed together, and singletons that could not be merged were discarded. Reads were aligned to IMGT to assign V, D and J genes, CDR3 length, and insertions or deletions at six rearrangement sites. Within each subset, clonotype counts were normalized to sorted cell number, and only after that were true diversity and Gini coefficients computed with the tcR R package. Repertoire sharing was quantified using the overlap coefficient calculated on TCRB nucleotide sequences. Out-of-frame TCRB sequences from naive cells were analyzed as a proxy for the pre-selection repertoire. TCRdb stores this immuneACCESS table with in-frame sequences only. Part of the clones is absent; in the studies checked, under half of the shortfall reflects unresolved V genes, and no reason is known for the rest. The DNA was the basis for D and trimming; V, J and clone size are from that table. The sample yields roughly 450,000 clones; more than 11% were counted once. Clones ranked in the top ten supply roughly 0.033% of the sample.

In its sample, this clone was seen a few times. The antigen it binds to is not known. Per-nucleotide qualities are absent, and no much larger clonotype sits a single base away. This sequence uses TRBV5-6 and TRBJ2-1; the D gene identity is not certain. The receptor was derived from a young man in good health. The sequencing sample was made of naive CD4+ T cells from blood. Reading the label with the study, this specimen's cell subset or site is: true naive CD4+ T cells. In nucleotides, the sequence is TGTGCCAGCGACAATAGGATTAATGAGCAGTTCTTC. Translated, it gives CASDNRINEQFF.